A selection of T cell receptor beta chains follows, all from one sample in a study of blood T cell repertoires in COVID-19. The protocol was immunoSEQ multiplex PCR, while the TCRdb copy is restricted to in-frame clones and leaves out a portion. The data show about 270,000 clones, 85% to 95% seen once. Sequencing was done on a sample of PBMCs or T cells enriched from blood (not recorded which). The source of these receptors is a man between 40 and 49 years old who had been exposed to COVID-19. Both conserved end residues are part of each CDR3. Fields, in order: D gene, J gene, V gene, clone size, CDR3 protein, CDR3 DNA. The D gene is left open where the match is weak. Some rows have no size entry. The others give once, few or many, or a class for an expanded clone.

TRBD2,TRBJ2-3,TRBV5-4,NA,CASSLKTSGRAGTDTQYF,TGTGCCAGCAGCTTAAAAACTAGCGGGAGGGCCGGCACAGATACGCAGTATTTT
NA,TRBJ1-1,TRBV19,NA,CASNQRGNTEAFF,TGTGCCAGTAATCAGCGGGGAAACACTGAAGCTTTCTTT
TRBD1,TRBJ2-1,TRBV6-4,NA,CASRPGTGAYNEQFF,TGTGCCAGCAGACCCGGGACAGGGGCCTACAATGAGCAGTTCTTC
TRBD1,TRBJ1-6,TRBV9,NA,CASSLSGQGNSPLHF,TGTGCCAGCAGCCTGTCGGGACAGGGAAATTCACCCCTCCACTTT
TRBD2,TRBJ2-3,TRBV20-1,NA,CSASGMSSGRTDTQYF,TGCAGTGCTAGTGGTATGTCTAGCGGTCGCACAGATACGCAGTATTTT
TRBD1,TRBJ1-5,TRBV19,NA,CASRNTGITTGGRWNQPQHF,TGTGCCAGTAGAAACACCGGGATAACTACAGGGGGCCGGTGGAATCAGCCCCAGCATTTT
TRBD2,TRBJ2-3,TRBV3-1/TRBV3-2,NA,CASSQEGSGSLSDTQYF,TGTGCCAGCAGCCAAGAGGGTAGCGGGAGTTTATCAGATACGCAGTATTTT
NA,TRBJ1-1,TRBV6-5,NA,CASRLGQNTEAFF,TGTGCCAGCAGGTTGGGACAGAACACTGAAGCTTTCTTT
NA,TRBJ2-1,TRBV4-3,NA,CASSQDGGNEQFF,TGCGCCAGCAGCCAAGATGGCGGGAATGAGCAGTTCTTC
NA,TRBJ2-5,TRBV3-1/TRBV3-2,NA,CASSQVLTVQETQYF,TGTGCCAGCAGCCAAGTTTTAACGGTCCAAGAGACCCAGTACTTC
TRBD1,TRBJ1-2,TRBV27,once,CASSMGQGSRGGYTF,TGTGCCAGCAGTATGGGACAGGGGAGTCGCGGTGGCTACACCTTC
NA,TRBJ1-1,TRBV30,NA,CAWSLTGTEAFF,TGTGCCTGGAGTTTGACGGGGACTGAAGCTTTCTTT
NA,TRBJ1-4,TRBV28,NA,CASSLWRNEKLFF,TGTGCCAGCAGTTTATGGCGTAATGAAAAACTGTTTTTT
NA,TRBJ2-2,TRBV15,NA,CATSHLWEMVTGELFF,TGTGCCACCAGCCACCTGTGGGAGATGGTCACCGGGGAGCTGTTTTTT